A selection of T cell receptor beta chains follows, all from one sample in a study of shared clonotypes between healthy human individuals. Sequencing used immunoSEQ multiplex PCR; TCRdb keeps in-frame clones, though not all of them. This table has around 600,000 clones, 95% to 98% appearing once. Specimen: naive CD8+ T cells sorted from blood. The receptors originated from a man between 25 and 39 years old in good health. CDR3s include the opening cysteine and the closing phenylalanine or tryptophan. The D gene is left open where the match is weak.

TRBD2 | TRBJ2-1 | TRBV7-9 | CASSPQTSGAYNEQFF | TGTGCCAGCAGCCCTCAGACTAGCGGGGCCTACAATGAGCAGTTCTTC
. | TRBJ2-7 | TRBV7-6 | CASSPGARIRHEQYF | TGTGCCAGCAGCCCAGGCGCTAGGATTCGGCACGAGCAGTACTTC
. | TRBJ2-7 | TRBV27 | CASKGLSSYEQYF | TGTGCCAGCAAGGGACTGAGCTCCTACGAGCAGTACTTC
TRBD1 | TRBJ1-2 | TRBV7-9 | CASSQTKDRTYSDGYTF | TGTGCCAGCAGCCAAACGAAGGACAGGACGTACTCTGATGGCTACACCTTC
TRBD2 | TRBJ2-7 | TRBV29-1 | CSENSGTSGRDNSSYEQYF | TGCAGCGAAAACTCCGGGACTAGCGGGAGGGACAATAGCTCCTACGAGCAGTACTTC
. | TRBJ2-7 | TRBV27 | CASSLSAGGNYEQYF | TGTGCCAGCAGTTTATCGGCAGGGGGGAACTACGAGCAGTACTTC
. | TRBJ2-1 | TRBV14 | CASSRFSRLNSYNEQFF | TGTGCCAGCAGCCGATTTTCTCGACTAAACTCCTACAATGAGCAGTTCTTC
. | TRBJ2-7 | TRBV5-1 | CASSLLTEADEQYF | TGCGCCAGCAGCTTGCTTACGGAGGCCGACGAGCAGTACTTC
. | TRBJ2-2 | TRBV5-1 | CASKDGLPLLSPGDTGELFF | TGCGCCAGCAAAGACGGCCTTCCACTCCTCTCCCCGGGGGACACCGGGGAGCTGTTTTTT
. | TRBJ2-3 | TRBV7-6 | CASSLGLTDTQYF | TGTGCCAGCAGCTTAGGACTAACAGATACGCAGTATTTT
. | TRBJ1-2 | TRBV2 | CASSFNYGYTF | TGTGCCAGCAGTTTCAACTATGGCTACACCTTC
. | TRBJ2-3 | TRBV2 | CASSIDRGDTQYF | TGTGCCAGCAGTATAGATCGTGGAGATACGCAGTATTTT
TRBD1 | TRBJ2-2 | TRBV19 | CASSIGATGLFF | TGTGCCAGTAGTATAGGAGCGACAGGGTTGTTTTTT
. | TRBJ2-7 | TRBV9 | CASSPGAASYEQYF | TGTGCCAGCAGCCCTGGGGCTGCATCCTACGAGCAGTACTTC
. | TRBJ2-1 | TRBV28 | CASSLTKGEQFF | TGTGCCAGCAGTTTAACCAAGGGGGAGCAGTTCTTC
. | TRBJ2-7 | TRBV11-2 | CASSLDFWGKEVYEQYF | TGTGCCAGCAGCTTAGATTTCTGGGGCAAGGAGGTCTACGAGCAGTACTTC
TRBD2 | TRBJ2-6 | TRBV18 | CASSPTSGSRYGANVLTF | TGTGCCAGCTCACCTACTAGCGGGAGTCGTTATGGGGCCAACGTCCTGACTTTC
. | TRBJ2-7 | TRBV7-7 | CASSYQGRPHEQYF | TGTGCCAGCAGCTATCAAGGTCGGCCCCACGAGCAGTACTTC
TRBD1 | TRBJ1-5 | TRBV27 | CASSKQGQNQPQHF | TGTGCCAGCAGTAAACAGGGGCAGAATCAGCCCCAGCATTTT
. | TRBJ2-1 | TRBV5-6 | CASRGEPNEQFF | TGTGCCAGCAGAGGGGAACCCAATGAGCAGTTCTTC
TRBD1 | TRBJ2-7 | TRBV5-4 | CASSPRDRGTYEQYF | TGTGCCAGCAGCCCCCGGGACAGGGGGACCTACGAGCAGTACTTC
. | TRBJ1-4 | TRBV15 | CATSRDSPGRVATNEKLFF | TGTGCCACCAGCAGAGATTCACCGGGTCGGGTTGCAACTAATGAAAAACTGTTTTTT
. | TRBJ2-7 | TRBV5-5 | CASSLASYEQYF | TGTGCCAGCAGCTTGGCATCCTACGAGCAGTACTTC